The clone carrying this T cell receptor beta chain showed up just a few times. The entry originates in a study of blood T cells in healthy people across ages. Donors ranged from roughly 6 to 90 years old and were healthy Caucasians in Russia. Germline loops: CDR1 MDHEN, CDR2 SYDVKM. V was shortened by 2 bases and J by 12 bases, with 15 bases between the two germline ends. The CDR3 is 13 amino acids. PCR was performed a second time for 7 to 11 cycles using a sample-barcoded 5' primer and a J-beta primer mix. Sequencing recovered at least 2.5 million CDR3-containing paired-end reads from each sample. Via MiXCR, TCRdb re-called the 5' RACE reads, giving one row per CDR3 protein. The profile shows some 290,000 distinct CDR3 sequences, roughly 27% of them singletons.

V usage is TRBV28 and J usage is TRBJ2-3; D is tentatively TRBD1 or TRBD2 (5 bases each). The material sequenced was blood. This clonotype was obtained from a woman aged 70-85 years in good health. CDR3 coding DNA: TGTGCCAGCAGTTTAGGTGGGACCTGGGAACAGTATTTT. The encoded protein is CASSLGGTWEQYF.